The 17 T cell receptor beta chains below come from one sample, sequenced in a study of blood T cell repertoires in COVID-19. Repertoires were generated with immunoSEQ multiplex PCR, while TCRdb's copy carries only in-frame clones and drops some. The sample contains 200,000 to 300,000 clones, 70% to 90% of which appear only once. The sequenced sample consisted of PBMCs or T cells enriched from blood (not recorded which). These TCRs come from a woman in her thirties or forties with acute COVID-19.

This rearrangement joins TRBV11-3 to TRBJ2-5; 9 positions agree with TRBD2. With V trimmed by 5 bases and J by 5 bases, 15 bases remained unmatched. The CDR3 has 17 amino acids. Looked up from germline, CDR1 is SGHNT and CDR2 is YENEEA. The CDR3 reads CASSPGRGLAGTETQYF. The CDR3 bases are TGTGCCAGCAGCCCAGGCCGCGGGCTAGCGGGAACGGAGACCCAGTACTTC.

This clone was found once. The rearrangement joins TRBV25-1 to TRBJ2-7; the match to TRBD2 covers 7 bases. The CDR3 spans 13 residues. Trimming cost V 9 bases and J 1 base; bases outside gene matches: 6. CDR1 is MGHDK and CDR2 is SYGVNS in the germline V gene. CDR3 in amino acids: CASKRGLSYEQYF. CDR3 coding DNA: TGTGCCAGTAAGCGGGGCCTGTCCTACGAGCAGTACTTC.

CDR3 bases: TGTGCCAGCAGTTTTCGTAGTGCTGCCAGCAATCAGCCCCAGCATTTT. Translation gives CASSFRSAASNQPQHF. V is TRBV28 and J is TRBJ1-5; D not resolved. Germline CDR1 MDHEN, CDR2 SYDVKM. V lost 3 bases to trimming and J lost 1 base, with 13 bases between them. This CDR3 has 16 residues.

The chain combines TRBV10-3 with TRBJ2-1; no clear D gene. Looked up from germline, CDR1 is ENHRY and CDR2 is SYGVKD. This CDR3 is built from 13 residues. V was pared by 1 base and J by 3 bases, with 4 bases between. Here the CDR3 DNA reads TGTGCCATCAGTGAGTGGCTCTACAATGAGCAGTTCTTC. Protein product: CAISEWLYNEQFF.

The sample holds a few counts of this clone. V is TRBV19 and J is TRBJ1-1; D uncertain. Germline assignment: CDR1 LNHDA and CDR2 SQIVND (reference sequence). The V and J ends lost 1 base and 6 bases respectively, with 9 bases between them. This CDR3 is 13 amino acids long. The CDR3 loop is CASSIGGRPEAFF. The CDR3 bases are TGTGCCAGTAGTATAGGAGGGAGACCTGAAGCTTTCTTT. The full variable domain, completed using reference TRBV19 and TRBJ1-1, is DGGITQSPKYLFRKEGQNVTLSCEQNLNHDAMYWYRQDPGQGLRLIYYSQIVNDFQKGDIAEGYSVSREKKESFPLTVTSAQKNPTAFYLCASSIGGRPEAFFGQGTRLTVV.

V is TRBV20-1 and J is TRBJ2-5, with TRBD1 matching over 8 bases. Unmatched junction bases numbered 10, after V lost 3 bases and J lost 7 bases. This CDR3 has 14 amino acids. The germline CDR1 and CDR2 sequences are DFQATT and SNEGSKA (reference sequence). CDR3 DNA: TGCAGTGCTAGTGGGACAGGTGACGGACGGACCCAGTACTTC. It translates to CSASGTGDGRTQYF.

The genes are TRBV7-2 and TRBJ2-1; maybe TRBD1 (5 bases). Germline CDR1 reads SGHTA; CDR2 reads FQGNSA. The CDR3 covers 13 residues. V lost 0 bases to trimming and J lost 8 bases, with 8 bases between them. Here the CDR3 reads CASSLAATDEQFF. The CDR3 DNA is TGTGCCAGCAGCTTAGCCGCGACAGATGAGCAGTTCTTC.

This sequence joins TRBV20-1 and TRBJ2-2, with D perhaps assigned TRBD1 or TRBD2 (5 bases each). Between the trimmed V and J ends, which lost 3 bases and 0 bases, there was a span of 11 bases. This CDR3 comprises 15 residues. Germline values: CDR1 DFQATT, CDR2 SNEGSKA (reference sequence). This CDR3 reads CSASEGSTNTGELFF. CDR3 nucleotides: TGCAGTGCTAGTGAGGGGAGTACGAACACCGGGGAGCTGTTTTTT.

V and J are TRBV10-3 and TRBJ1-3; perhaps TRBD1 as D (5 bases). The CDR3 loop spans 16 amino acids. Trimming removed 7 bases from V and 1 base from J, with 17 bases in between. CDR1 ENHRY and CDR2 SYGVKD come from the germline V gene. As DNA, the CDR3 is TGTGCCATCACCCCGGTAGACAGTCCTTCTGGAAACACCATATATTTT. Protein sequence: CAITPVDSPSGNTIYF.

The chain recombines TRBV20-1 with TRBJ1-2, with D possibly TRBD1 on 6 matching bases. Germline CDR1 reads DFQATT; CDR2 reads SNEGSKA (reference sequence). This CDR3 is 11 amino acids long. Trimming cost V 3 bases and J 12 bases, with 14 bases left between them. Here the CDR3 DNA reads TGCAGTGCTAGTACAGGGTCCCTCCACACCTTC. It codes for CSASTGSLHTF.

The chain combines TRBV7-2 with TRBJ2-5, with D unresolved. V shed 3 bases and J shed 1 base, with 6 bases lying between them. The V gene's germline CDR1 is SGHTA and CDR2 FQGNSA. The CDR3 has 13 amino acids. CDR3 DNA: TGTGCCAGCAGCTTCAGTCCCCAAGAGACCCAGTACTTC. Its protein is CASSFSPQETQYF. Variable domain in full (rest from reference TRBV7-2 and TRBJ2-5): GAGVSQSPSNKVTEKGKDVELRCDPISGHTALYWYRQSLGQGLEFLIYFQGNSAPDKSGLPSDRFSAERTGGSVSTLTIQRTQQEDSAVYLCASSFSPQETQYFGPGTRLLVL.

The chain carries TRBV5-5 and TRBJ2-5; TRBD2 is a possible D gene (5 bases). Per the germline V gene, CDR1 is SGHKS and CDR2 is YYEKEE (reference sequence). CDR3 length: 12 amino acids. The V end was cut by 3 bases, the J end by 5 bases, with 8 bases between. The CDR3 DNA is TGTGCCAGCAGCTACGCGGGTGAGACCCAGTACTTC. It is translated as CASSYAGETQYF.

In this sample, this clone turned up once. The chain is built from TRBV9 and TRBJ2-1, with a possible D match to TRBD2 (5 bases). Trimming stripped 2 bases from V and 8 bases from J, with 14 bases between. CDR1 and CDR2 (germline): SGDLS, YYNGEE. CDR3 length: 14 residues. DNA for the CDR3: TGTGCCAGCAGCGTGAGACCCCGAGGGTATGAGCAGTTCTTC. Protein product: CASSVRPRGYEQFF.

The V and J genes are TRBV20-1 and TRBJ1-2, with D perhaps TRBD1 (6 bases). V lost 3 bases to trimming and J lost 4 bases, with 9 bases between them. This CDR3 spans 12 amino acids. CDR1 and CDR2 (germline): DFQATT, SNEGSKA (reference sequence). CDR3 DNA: TGCAGTGCTAGTCCAGGGGTCTATGGCTACACCTTC. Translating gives CSASPGVYGYTF.

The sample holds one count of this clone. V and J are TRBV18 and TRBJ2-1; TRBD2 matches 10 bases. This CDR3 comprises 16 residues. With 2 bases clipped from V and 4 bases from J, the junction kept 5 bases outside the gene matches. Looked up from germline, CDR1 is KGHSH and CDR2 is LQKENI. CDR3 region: CASSPDLLAGYNEQFF. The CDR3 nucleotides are TGTGCCAGCTCACCAGATTTACTAGCGGGGTACAATGAGCAGTTCTTC.

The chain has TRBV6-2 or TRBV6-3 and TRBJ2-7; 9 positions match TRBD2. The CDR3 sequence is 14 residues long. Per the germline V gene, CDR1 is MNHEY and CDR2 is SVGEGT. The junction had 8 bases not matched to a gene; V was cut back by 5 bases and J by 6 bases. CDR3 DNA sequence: TGTGCCAGCAGTCGCCCGGGCGGGGGGGGCGAGCAGTACTTC. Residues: CASSRPGGGGEQYF.

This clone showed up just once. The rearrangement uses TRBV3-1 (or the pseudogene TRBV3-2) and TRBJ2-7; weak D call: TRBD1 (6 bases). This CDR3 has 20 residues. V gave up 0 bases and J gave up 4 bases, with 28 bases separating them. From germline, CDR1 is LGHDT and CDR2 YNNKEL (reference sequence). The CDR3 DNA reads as TGTGCCAGCAGCCAAGATCGGAGATTAGCCGGGACACCACCCAGGTACGAGCAGTACGTC. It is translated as CASSQDRRLAGTPPRYEQYV.